This T cell receptor (beta chain) appears in the sequencing data of a study of OX40 agonist ivuxolimab in advanced cancers. Study as a whole: Patients receiving dose escalation had hepatocellular carcinoma, melanoma, renal cell or head and neck cancer. Three partial responders included one hepatocellular carcinoma patient and two cutaneous melanoma patients.

Overall study results and limits: Expanded clones were, on average, more numerous among CD8+ T cells than CD4+. The investigators did not determine what antigen specificity the expanded peripheral T cells had.

The assay was immunoSEQ multiplex PCR, and TCRdb's table has in-frame clones only and misses some. The sample yields more than 35,000 clones, 65% to 85% seen once. This clone was observed a single time. Its antigen is unknown. The sample in question was CD4+ or CD8+ T cells sorted from blood, obtained in a trial of the OX40 agonist ivuxolimab. The receptor was isolated from an adult with an advanced solid tumor such as melanoma, head and neck, liver or kidney cancer.

The CDR3 nucleotides read TGTGCCAGCAGCTCACTTAAGACAGGGGGCCCGTACAATGAGCAGTTCTTC. Its protein product is CASSSLKTGGPYNEQFF. The chain employs TRBV11-2 and TRBJ2-1, with 10 bases matching TRBD1. CDR1 is SGHAT, CDR2 FQNNGV, per germline. The CDR3 is made up of 17 amino acids. Unmatched junction bases numbered 10, after V lost 4 bases and J lost 4 bases. The whole variable domain, filled in from reference TRBV11-2 and TRBJ2-1, reads EAGVAQSPRYKIIEKRQSVAFWCNPISGHATLYWYQQILGQGPKLLIQFQNNGVVDDSQLPKDRFSAERLKGVDSTLKIQPAKLEDSAVYLCASSSLKTGGPYNEQFFGPGTRLTVL.